One sample yielded the 8 T cell receptor beta chains listed below, sequenced in a study of blood T cells in healthy people across ages. Using a J-beta primer mix together with a sample-barcoded 5' primer, a second PCR was run for roughly 7 to 12 cycles. Using its own MiXCR run on the 5' RACE reads, TCRdb lists one record per CDR3 protein. The sample holds around 790,000 distinct CDR3 sequences; under 55% are singletons and the top ten take roughly 18%. The sequencing sample was made of blood. The receptor set was obtained from a man between 60 and 75 years old in good health.

The chain joins TRBV9 to TRBJ2-2, with D hard to call. CDR1 is SGDLS, CDR2 YYNGEE, per germline. The CDR3 spans 15 residues. V lost 0 bases and J lost 1, with 7 bases in between. The CDR3 here is CASSVAGKNTGELFF. CDR3 nucleotides: TGTGCCAGCAGCGTAGCAGGAAAGAACACCGGGGAGCTGTTTTTT.

On this clonotype itself: At one of its ends the junction is not consistent with the germline gene, which may arise from a read error. The chain recombines TRBV10-2 with TRBJ2-7; D not certain. The CDR3 runs 12 residues. CDR1 is WSHSY, CDR2 SAAADI, per germline. The chain's CDR3 is CASSEPAYVQYF. The CDR3 coding sequence is TGCGCCAGCAGTGAGCCTGCCTACGTGCAGTACTTC.

This clonotype appeared a few times. The chain links TRBV6-5 to TRBJ2-1; D might be TRBD2 (5 bases). The CDR3 totals 16 residues. The germline V gene has CDR1 MNHEY and CDR2 SVGAGI. V lost 0 bases, J lost 5 bases, and 14 bases lay in between. The CDR3 spells CASSYSTGSTDNEQFF. The CDR3 DNA is TGTGCCAGCAGTTACTCGACGGGGTCGACGGACAATGAGCAGTTCTTC.

The V gene is TRBV12-3 or TRBV12-4, the J gene TRBJ2-1, with D perhaps matching TRBD2 (5 bases). The V end was cut by 5 bases, the J end by 3 bases, with 17 bases between. CDR3 length equals 16 residues. CDR3 sequence reads: CASSPEGSLNYNEQFF. In DNA, the CDR3 is TGTGCCAGCAGTCCTGAGGGCAGCCTAAACTACAATGAGCAGTTCTTC.

V gene TRBV20-1 combines with J gene TRBJ2-7, with 10 bases fitting TRBD2. The trim removed 6 bases at V and 3 bases at J, leaving 11 bases unmatched. This CDR3 spans 15 amino acids. CDR1 is DFQATT and CDR2 is SNEGSKA in the germline V gene (reference sequence). As DNA, the CDR3 is TGCAGTGCCCCACTTATAGCGGGGGGAAGCTACGAGCAGTACTTC. It is translated as CSAPLIAGGSYEQYF.

This clonotype came up a few times. The rearrangement links TRBV13 to TRBJ2-2; 7 nucleotides align to TRBD1. Trimming at V came to 2 bases and at J to 2 bases, leaving 2 bases not matched to a gene. The length of the CDR3 is 15 residues. Germline V gene sequence: CDR1 PRHDT, CDR2 FYEKMQ (reference sequence). CDR3 sequence: CASSLRDSNTGELFF. CDR3 DNA sequence: TGTGCCAGCAGCTTAAGGGACAGCAACACCGGGGAGCTGTTTTTT.

This chain uses TRBV9 with TRBJ2-5; D might be TRBD1 (5 bases). With 0 bases removed from V and 2 bases from J, the gap between germline ends came to 8 bases. The CDR3 runs to 14 residues. Per the germline V gene, CDR1 is SGDLS and CDR2 is YYNGEE. The CDR3 sequence is CASSVGRVQETQYF. The CDR3 DNA follows: TGTGCCAGCAGCGTAGGCAGGGTACAAGAGACCCAGTACTTC.

This clonotype showed up many times. The genes are TRBV29-1 and TRBJ2-3; 7 bases align to TRBD1. The CDR3 has 12 residues. The V gene end was trimmed by 6 bases and the J gene end by 5 bases; junction bases not matched to a gene: 5. Germline CDR1 is SQVTM and CDR2 is ANQGSEA. DNA of the CDR3: TGCAGCGTAGAGGGGGCGGAAGATACGCAGTATTTT. This encodes CSVEGAEDTQYF.